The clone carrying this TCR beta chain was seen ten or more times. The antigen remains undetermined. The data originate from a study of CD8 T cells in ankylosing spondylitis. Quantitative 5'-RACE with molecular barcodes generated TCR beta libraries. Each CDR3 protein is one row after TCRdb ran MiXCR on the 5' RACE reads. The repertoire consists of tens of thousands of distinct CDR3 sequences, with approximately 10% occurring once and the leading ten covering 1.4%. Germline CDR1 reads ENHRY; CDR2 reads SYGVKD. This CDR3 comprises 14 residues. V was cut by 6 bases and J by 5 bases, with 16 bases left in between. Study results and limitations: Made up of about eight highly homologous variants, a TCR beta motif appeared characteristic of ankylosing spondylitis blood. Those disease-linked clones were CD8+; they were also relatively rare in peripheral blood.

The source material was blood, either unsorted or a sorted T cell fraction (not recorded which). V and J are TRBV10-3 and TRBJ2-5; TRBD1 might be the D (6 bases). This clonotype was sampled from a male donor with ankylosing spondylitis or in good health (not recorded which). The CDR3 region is CAIRGDTLRETQYF. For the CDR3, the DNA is TGTGCCATCAGAGGGGACACCCTGCGCGAGACCCAGTACTTC.